This entry lists 10 T cell receptor beta chains sequenced from one sample in a study of blood T cell repertoires in COVID-19. Assay used: immunoSEQ multiplex PCR; TCRdb lists only in-frame clones, some missing. Altogether about 150,000 clones are present, 84% being singletons, with the ten largest covering 3% to 4%. Sequencing was done on a sample of PBMCs or T cells enriched from blood (not recorded which). The receptors were sampled from a woman aged 50 to 60 with acute COVID-19.

V gene TRBV28 combines with J gene TRBJ1-5, with D possibly TRBD1 on 6 matching bases. Trimming pared 5 bases from V and 6 bases from J, leaving 17 bases between. Germline V gives CDR1 MDHEN, CDR2 SYDVKM. CDR3 length: 15 amino acids. CDR3 residues: CASSLRGGLGQPQHF. CDR3 bases: TGTGCCAGCAGTCTGCGGGGGGGCCTGGGTCAGCCCCAGCATTTT. The variable domain in full, with the rest retrieved from reference TRBV28 and TRBJ1-5, is DVKVTQSSRYLVKRTGEKVFLECVQDMDHENMFWYRQDPGLGLRLIYFSYDVKMKEKGDIPEGYSVSREKKERFSLILESASTNQTSMYLCASSLRGGLGQPQHFGDGTRLSIL.

This clone was recorded once. The gene calls are TRBV11-2 and TRBJ2-5; 10 bases match TRBD1. This CDR3 has 15 amino acids. Trimming cost V 5 bases and J 5 bases; bases outside gene matches: 8. Germline V lookup: CDR1 SGHAT, CDR2 FQNNGV. The CDR3 sequence: CASSTGQGDAETQYF. The CDR3 region has the DNA TGTGCCAGCAGCACAGGACAGGGGGACGCTGAGACCCAGTACTTC.

This clone was seen just once. V gene TRBV5-8 combines with J gene TRBJ2-3; 10 bases are shared with TRBD2. Germline loops: CDR1 SGHTS, CDR2 YDEGEE. The V gene end was trimmed by 0 bases and the J gene end by 3 bases; junction bases not matched to a gene: 7. The CDR3 covers 17 residues. CDR3 amino acids: CASSLAILAGATDTQYF. The CDR3 DNA reads as TGTGCCAGCAGCTTGGCCATTCTAGCGGGAGCAACAGATACGCAGTATTTT.

The V call is TRBV7-9, the J call TRBJ1-6, with D hard to call. The length of the CDR3 is 16 residues. Germline V gene lookup returns CDR1 SEHNR and CDR2 FQNEAQ (reference sequence). Trimming took 5 bases from V and 5 from J, leaving 16 bases between them. The CDR3 bases are TGTGCCAGCAGCCCTGTACAAAGTCGCAATAATTCACCCCTCCACTTT. Protein sequence: CASSPVQSRNNSPLHF.

This clone occurred many times. The gene calls are TRBV2 and TRBJ2-7, with 8 bases identical to TRBD2. The V segment lost 6 bases and the J segment 2 bases; nucleotides outside the gene matches: 6. The CDR3 loop spans 14 amino acids. From germline, CDR1 is SNHLY and CDR2 FYNNEI. The CDR3 DNA reads TGTGCCAGCAGACCCACTAGCGGAGCCTACGAGCAGTACTTC. It yields the protein CASRPTSGAYEQYF.

This clone was counted only a few times. CDR3 loop: CASSIIGLAGGRDTQYF. The CDR3, as DNA: TGTGCCAGTAGTATCATTGGACTAGCGGGAGGACGAGATACGCAGTATTTT. The chain has TRBV19 and TRBJ2-3, with 14 bases aligning to TRBD2. In germline, CDR1 is LNHDA, CDR2 SQIVND (reference sequence). Germline trimming cut 3 bases from V and 5 bases from J; bases unmatched to any gene: 7. This CDR3 has 17 amino acids.

The chain couples TRBV15 to TRBJ2-3; possibly TRBD2 for D (6 bases). The V end was cut by 6 bases, the J end by 5 bases, with 15 bases between. Germline V lookup: CDR1 LNHNV, CDR2 YYDKDF (reference sequence). CDR3 length: 14 amino acids. This chain's CDR3 is CATRRLGSQDTQYF. The CDR3 nucleotides are TGTGCCACCAGGAGACTAGGATCGCAAGATACGCAGTATTTT.

The DNA for the CDR3 is TGTGCCAGCAGACATCATGAGCAGTTCTTC. It encodes CASRHHEQFF. The V gene is TRBV11-2, the J gene TRBJ2-1; no reliable D call. The CDR3 is made up of 10 amino acids. Trimming removed 6 bases at V and 8 bases at J, with 5 bases between. Germline V lookup: CDR1 SGHAT, CDR2 FQNNGV.

The CDR3, as DNA: TGTGCCACCAGCCGGGACAGGGGGGACACCGGGGAGCTGTTTTTT. This translates into CATSRDRGDTGELFF. The chain recombines TRBV15 with TRBJ2-2, with 11 bases that match TRBD1. Germline CDR1 reads LNHNV; CDR2 reads YYDKDF (reference sequence). V dropped 5 bases and J dropped 3; count of bases not matched to a gene: 2. The CDR3 runs 15 residues.

There are a few counts of this clone. The junction does not match germline at one end; this may be a read error. The chain is built from TRBV6-1 and TRBJ1-5; D perhaps matches TRBD1 (5 bases). This CDR3 comprises 16 residues. In germline, CDR1 is MNHNS, CDR2 SASEGT. CDR3 sequence reads: CASSEGRAKTNQPQHF. The DNA of the CDR3 is TGTGCCAGCAGTGAAGGCAGGGCCAAAACCAATCAACCCCAGCATTTT.